This entry lists 9 T cell receptor beta chains sequenced from one sample in a study of T cell repertoires in cytomegalovirus infection. A single record per CDR3 protein comes from TCRdb applying MiXCR to the reads. Among around 710,000 distinct CDR3 sequences listed, 25% to 30% were seen once. No cognate antigen is known for these TCRs. The sequencing used cultured CD8+ T cells from PBMCs, collected from culture after CMV antigen stimulation. The receptors stem from a human donor in good health (CMV status not recorded). Some clones in this sample may be carry-over from other donors' samples.

This clonotype was seen at least ten times. This sequence joins TRBV19 and TRBJ2-1; 9 bases match TRBD2. Unmatched junction bases numbered 4, after V lost 3 bases and J lost 4 bases. The CDR3 totals 15 residues. Looked up from germline, CDR1 is LNHDA and CDR2 is SQIVND (reference sequence). The CDR3 sequence is CASSMAGGPYNEQFF. CDR3 nucleotide sequence: TGTGCCAGTAGTATGGCGGGGGGGCCGTACAATGAGCAGTTCTTC.

This chain links TRBV12-3 or TRBV12-4 with TRBJ2-7; perhaps TRBD2 as D (5 bases). This CDR3 has 13 residues. V was clipped by 1 base and J by 5 bases, with 9 bases between them. CDR3 sequence (DNA): TGTGCCAGCAGTTTAGGAGGGTTCCACGAGCAGTACGTC. It translates to CASSLGGFHEQYV.

The chain employs TRBV19 and TRBJ1-5; D might be TRBD1 (5 bases). V dropped 7 bases and J dropped 6 bases, with 10 bases sitting between them. This CDR3 region has 12 residues. CDR1 and CDR2 from the germline V gene are LNHDA and SQIVND (reference sequence). CDR3 nucleotides: TGTGCCAGTACGTGGGGGGGTCAGCCCCAGCATTTT. As protein: CASTWGGQPQHF.

The chain recombines TRBV9 with TRBJ2-2; D is uncertain. The CDR3 length is 12 residues. V was shortened by 2 bases and J by 7 bases, with 6 bases between the two germline ends. CDR1 is SGDLS and CDR2 is YYNGEE in the germline V gene. CDR3 nucleotide sequence: TGTGCCAGCAGCGTCCATCTCGGGGAGCTGTTTTTT. Its protein product is CASSVHLGELFF.

The V call is TRBV6-1, the J call TRBJ2-5; D unresolved. V was trimmed by 3 bases and J by 4 bases, leaving 3 bases between them. CDR3 length: 11 residues. Germline loops: CDR1 MNHNS, CDR2 SASEGT. The CDR3 loop reads CASSEVETQYF. DNA of the CDR3: TGTGCCAGCAGTGAGGTAGAGACCCAGTACTTC.

This clonotype appeared once. The rearrangement joins TRBV7-3 to TRBJ2-1; possible D gene TRBD2, 6 bases. Germline V lookup: CDR1 SGHTA, CDR2 FQGTGA. The CDR3 runs 17 residues. Trimming pared 5 bases from V and 4 bases from J, leaving 21 bases between. CDR3 bases: TGTGCCAGCAGCCCTGGGGACCGGGGAGGCCCTTACAATGAGCAGTTCTTC. As protein: CASSPGDRGGPYNEQFF.

The table lists this clonotype with a few counts. This chain connects TRBV24-1 to TRBJ2-1; D gene uncertain. With 4 bases removed from V and 8 bases from J, the gap between germline ends came to 11 bases. Per germline, CDR1 KGHDR and CDR2 SFDVKD. The CDR3 length is 13 residues. CDR3 amino acids: CATSERLVDEQFF. The CDR3 nucleotides are TGTGCCACCAGTGAAAGATTGGTCGATGAGCAGTTCTTC.

This clonotype showed up just a few times. The gene calls are TRBV4-2 and TRBJ2-3; TRBD2 agrees at 10 bases. The CDR3 totals 16 residues. The junction had 9 bases not matched to a gene; V was cut back by 4 bases and J by 5 bases. Germline V lookup: CDR1 LGHNA, CDR2 YNFKEQ. The CDR3 loop is CASSPITSGVGDTQYF. As DNA, the CDR3 is TGTGCCAGCAGCCCCATCACTAGCGGGGTAGGAGATACGCAGTATTTT.

Turning to this clonotype: Germline and junction disagree at one end, which may indicate a read error. The chain couples TRBV9 to TRBJ2-1, with 9 bases aligning to TRBD1. Germline-derived CDR1 and CDR2 are SGDLS and YYNGEE. The CDR3 is 10 amino acids. CDR3: CASSDRDRVF. CDR3 nucleotide sequence: TGTGCCAGCAGCGACCGGGACAGGGTCTTC.